This T cell receptor (beta chain) is drawn from a study of T cells after yellow fever vaccination. The CDR3 consists of 14 residues. Deletions cut 0 bases from V and 9 bases from J, with 13 bases between. CDR1 and CDR2 (germline): SGDLS, YYNGEE. Universal primer sites and UMIs were introduced during 5'RACE template-switching synthesis of TCR cDNA. TCRdb independently ran MiXCR on the 5' RACE reads; one entry per CDR3 protein. The data contain 150,000 or so distinct CDR3 sequences, around 7.3% of them singletons. The clonotype originates from a man aged 18 to 29 who received the YFV17D yellow fever vaccine. The rearrangement joins TRBV9 to TRBJ2-1; D might be TRBD1 or TRBD2, each matching 6 bases. The material was CD4+ T cells sorted from PBMCs, obtained 5 days after the first yellow fever vaccination. The CDR3 sequence is CASSVVGGQVEQFF. The CDR3 DNA follows: TGTGCCAGCAGCGTAGTAGGGGGGCAGGTTGAGCAGTTCTTC.